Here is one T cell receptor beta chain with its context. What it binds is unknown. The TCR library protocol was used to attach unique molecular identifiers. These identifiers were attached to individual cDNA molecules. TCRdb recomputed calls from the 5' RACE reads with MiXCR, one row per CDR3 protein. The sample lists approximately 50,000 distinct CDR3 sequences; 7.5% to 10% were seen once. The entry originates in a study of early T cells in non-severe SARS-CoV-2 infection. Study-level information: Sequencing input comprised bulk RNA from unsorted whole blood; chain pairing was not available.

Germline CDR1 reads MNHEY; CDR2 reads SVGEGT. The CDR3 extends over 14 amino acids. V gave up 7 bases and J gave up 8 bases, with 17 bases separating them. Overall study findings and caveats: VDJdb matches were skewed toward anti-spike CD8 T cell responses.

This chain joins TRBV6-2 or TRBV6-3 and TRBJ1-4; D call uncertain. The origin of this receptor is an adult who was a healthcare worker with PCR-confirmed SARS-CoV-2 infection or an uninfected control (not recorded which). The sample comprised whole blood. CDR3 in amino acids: CASKSGPAEEKLFF. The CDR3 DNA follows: TGTGCCAGCAAATCAGGCCCTGCGGAAGAAAAACTGTTTTTT.